This T cell receptor beta chain was captured by sequencing in a study of vaccination effects on CD4 cells after COVID-19. Study-wide results and caveats: New vaccine-induced clones dominated convalescents' post-vaccine spike-reactive clones. The study dataset contains few convalescent patients and includes no early post-infection timepoints. After vaccination, at late timepoints, clones induced by infection and by vaccine contracted markedly.

Germline V gene data show CDR1 as SGDLS and CDR2 as YYNGEE. V shed 3 bases, J shed 0 bases, and the junction held 4 bases outside the gene matches. The CDR3 consists of 16 residues. Within the ViraFEST assay, antigen-specific CD4+ T cells underwent expansion with viral peptide pools prior to sequencing. Following culture for around 9 days, CD4+ T cells were isolated. SARS-CoV-2 infected the person between March and December 2020, as confirmed by PCR. Half the medium was replaced with IL-2 medium on days 3 and 7. Using immunoSEQ multiplex PCR, the repertoire was profiled, and TCRdb retains in-frame clones only, with some absent. The sample lists roughly 25,000 clones, around 79% occurring once. About this clone: Its matching antigen is unknown.

This receptor was taken from a human donor who had a prior SARS-CoV-2 infection. The rearrangement uses TRBV9 and TRBJ2-3, with 10 bases aligning to TRBD2. This specimen was CD4+ T cells from PBMCs cultured with HCoV-NL63 spike peptides, taken before COVID-19 vaccination. CDR3 loop: CASSAGLAASTDTQYF. In DNA, the CDR3 is TGTGCCAGCAGCGCAGGACTAGCGGCTAGCACAGATACGCAGTATTTT.